Below, 25 T cell receptor beta chains from the same sample are listed, as sequenced in a study of cytomegalovirus exposure and HLA in healthy donors. The primer mix had 60 Vbeta and 13 Jbeta primers. Generated by immunoSEQ multiplex PCR, the TCRdb table keeps only in-frame clones and is missing some. The sample contains 160,000 or so clones, around three quarters of which appear only once. The sequencing sample was made of PBMCs. Every receptor here comes from a man over 45 in good health and CMV-seropositive.

This clone was counted only a few times. The CDR3 is CASSYSRYEQYF. In nucleotides, the CDR3 is TGTGCCAGCAGTTACTCCCGTTACGAGCAGTACTTC. The chain links TRBV6-6 to TRBJ2-7; no clear D gene. Trimming shortened V by 0 bases and J by 4 bases, and 4 bases separated the two germline ends. Per the germline V gene, CDR1 is MNHNY and CDR2 is SVGAGI (reference sequence). This CDR3 is 12 amino acids long.

The chain employs TRBV11-3 and TRBJ2-1; 11 nucleotides match TRBD2. Germline CDR1 and CDR2: SGHNT and YENEEA. The V gene end was trimmed by 4 bases and the J gene end by 4 bases; junction bases not matched to a gene: 6. The CDR3 runs 16 residues. The CDR3 DNA sequence: TGTGCCAGCAGCTCCCTAGCGGGGGGCCCTTACAATGAGCAGTTCTTC. It yields the protein CASSSLAGGPYNEQFF.

The V call is TRBV6-6, the J call TRBJ2-2, with D possibly being TRBD2 (5 bases). CDR1 MNHNY and CDR2 SVGAGI come from the germline V gene (reference sequence). With 6 bases removed from V and 2 bases from J, the gap between germline ends came to 13 bases. The CDR3 runs to 15 residues. CDR3 coding DNA: TGTGCCAGCAGGGCGTTACGGGGAAACACCGGGGAGCTGTTTTTT. Protein: CASRALRGNTGELFF.

This rearrangement joins TRBV19 to TRBJ2-7; 10 bases align to TRBD1. The J segment lost 5 bases and the V segment lost 8 bases, leaving 9 bases of the junction unmatched. The CDR3 has 14 residues. Germline CDR1 is LNHDA and CDR2 is SQIVND (reference sequence). Here the CDR3 reads CASSDRGFFDEQYF. CDR3 nucleotides: TGTGCCAGTTCGGACAGGGGGTTTTTCGACGAGCAGTACTTC. The full variable domain, completed using reference TRBV19 and TRBJ2-7, is DGGITQSPKYLFRKEGQNVTLSCEQNLNHDAMYWYRQDPGQGLRLIYYSQIVNDFQKGDIAEGYSVSREKKESFPLTVTSAQKNPTAFYLCASSDRGFFDEQYFGPGTRLTVT.

The chain links TRBV11-2 to TRBJ1-2; possibly TRBD1 for D (6 bases). V lost 5 bases, J lost 0 bases, and 16 bases lay in between. CDR3 length equals 16 residues. Germline CDR1 is SGHAT and CDR2 is FQNNGV. This CDR3 is CASSPYRDTANYGYTF. CDR3 bases: TGTGCCAGCAGCCCTTACCGGGACACCGCTAACTATGGCTACACCTTC.

The genes are TRBV7-9 and TRBJ2-5; 9 bases fit TRBD1. The germline V gene encodes CDR1 SEHNR and CDR2 FQNEAQ (reference sequence). This CDR3 comprises 14 residues. The J segment lost 4 bases and the V segment lost 4 bases, leaving 4 bases of the junction unmatched. CDR3 protein: CASSWLDRGETQYF. DNA for the CDR3: TGTGCCAGCAGCTGGCTGGACAGGGGAGAGACCCAGTACTTC.

The count of this clone is one. The chain has TRBV7-2 and TRBJ1-2; D is ambiguous. V lost 4 bases, J lost 2 bases, and 5 bases lay in between. Germline CDR1 is SGHTA and CDR2 is FQGNSA. CDR3 length equals 12 residues. Here the CDR3 reads CASSWQNYGYTF. In DNA, the CDR3 is TGTGCCAGCAGCTGGCAGAACTATGGCTACACCTTC.

The V and J genes are TRBV7-2 and TRBJ2-1; tentatively, D is TRBD1 (6 bases). The CDR3 is 15 residues long. CDR1 is SGHTA, CDR2 FQGNSA, per germline. Trimming left V 4 bases short and J 3 bases short, with 13 bases between. The CDR3 protein is CASSYRDTVYNEQFF. As DNA, the CDR3 is TGTGCCAGCAGCTACCGGGACACCGTCTACAATGAGCAGTTCTTC.

On this clone: At one of its ends the junction is not consistent with the germline gene, which may arise from a read error. The rearrangement links TRBV28 to TRBJ1-1, with D uncertain. The CDR3 is 12 amino acids. CDR1 is MDHEN, CDR2 SYDVKM, per germline. The CDR3 is CASSSLWPGRDF. The CDR3 nucleotides read TGTGCCAGCAGCTCCTTGTGGCCAGGTCGGGATTTT.

The V call is TRBV7-2, the J call TRBJ2-7; TRBD1 agrees at 9 bases. The CDR3 is made up of 15 amino acids. V trimming: 3 bases; J trimming: 4 bases; junction bases outside the gene matches: 7. Germline V lookup: CDR1 SGHTA, CDR2 FQGNSA. The CDR3 reads CASSFPGQGKYEQYF. CDR3 DNA sequence: TGTGCCAGCAGCTTCCCTGGACAGGGGAAGTACGAGCAGTACTTC.

The chain uses TRBV6-5 and TRBJ1-2; 11 nucleotides agree with TRBD1. Germline CDR1 is MNHEY and CDR2 is SVGAGI. The CDR3 spans 16 residues. V shed 4 bases and J 8 bases; nucleotides not matched to a gene: 12. The DNA for the CDR3 is TGTGCCAGCAGTTTCAAGGGACAGGGGGTTTTTTACGGCTACACCTTC. Translation gives CASSFKGQGVFYGYTF.

The rearrangement joins TRBV7-9 to TRBJ2-5; D possibly corresponds to TRBD1 (5 bases). The V and J ends lost 1 base and 5 bases respectively, with 11 bases between them. CDR1 and CDR2 (germline): SEHNR, FQNEAQ (reference sequence). The CDR3 runs to 14 residues. CDR3 bases: TGTGCCAGCAGCTTAGATGGGGCCCGGGAGACCCAGTACTTC. It is translated as CASSLDGARETQYF.

The chain joins TRBV7-9 to TRBJ2-7; 8 nucleotides line up with TRBD1. The germline V gene encodes CDR1 SEHNR and CDR2 FQNEAQ (reference sequence). The CDR3 length is 13 residues. V lost 3 bases to trimming and J lost 6 bases; unmatched junction nucleotides: 4. The CDR3 DNA sequence: TGTGCCAGCAGCTTGCTTACAGGGGGCGAGCAGTACTTC. Encoded protein: CASSLLTGGEQYF. Full variable domain (outside the CDR3, taken from reference TRBV7-9 and TRBJ2-7): DTGVSQNPRHKITKRGQNVTFRCDPISEHNRLYWYRQTLGQGPEFLTYFQNEAQLEKSRLLSDRFSAERPKGSFSTLEIQRTEQGDSAMYLCASSLLTGGEQYFGPGTRLTVT.

On this clone: The same CDR3 is also encoded by other DNA sequences in this sample. The rearrangement joins TRBV27 to TRBJ2-3; TRBD2 matches at 10 bases. The CDR3 extends over 15 amino acids. V gave up 3 bases and J gave up 3 bases; unmatched junction bases: 3. Looked up from germline, CDR1 is MNHEY and CDR2 is SMNVEV (reference sequence). The CDR3 sequence: CASSLPSGGTDTQYF. Written as DNA, the CDR3 is TGTGCCAGCAGTTTGCCTAGCGGGGGAACAGATACGCAGTATTTT.

V and J are TRBV30 and TRBJ2-3; 8 bases line up with TRBD2. The CDR3 has 14 amino acids. With 3 bases clipped from V and 1 base from J, the junction kept 3 bases outside the gene matches. Germline V gene lookup returns CDR1 GTSNPN and CDR2 SVGIG (reference sequence). This CDR3 reads CAWRLAGRTDTQYF. For the CDR3, the DNA is TGTGCCTGGAGGCTAGCGGGTCGCACAGATACGCAGTATTTT.

The V and J genes are TRBV4-1 and TRBJ1-1, with TRBD1 identical over 7 bases. V lost 7 bases, J lost 0 bases, and 14 bases stayed unmatched. Germline-derived CDR1 and CDR2 are MGHRA and YSYEKL. The CDR3 consists of 17 residues. The CDR3 DNA sequence: TGCGCCAGCACCACACATGGACAGGATATTATGAACACTGAAGCTTTCTTT. It is translated as CASTTHGQDIMNTEAFF.

The chain uses TRBV21-1 and TRBJ1-2. TRBV21-1 represents a pseudogene. The CDR3 length is 11 residues. The CDR3 DNA sequence: TGTGCCAGCAGCATGCGCTATGGCTACACCTTC. Amino acid sequence: CASSMRYGYTF.

V gene TRBV23-1 combines with J gene TRBJ2-3; 9 bases match TRBD1. TRBV23-1 falls under the ORF class, with uncertain function. The ends lost 0 bases at V and 1 base at J; junction bases unmatched: 17. The CDR3 sequence is 21 residues long. The CDR3 DNA is TGCGCCAGCAGTCAATCGGGATTTACGAAGGGACAGGGCGCGGGCACAGATACGCAGTATTTT. Residues: CASSQSGFTKGQGAGTDTQYF.

The gene calls are TRBV30 and TRBJ2-1, with TRBD2 matching over 11 bases. Losses at the gene ends were 5 bases for V and 0 bases for J; bases not matched to a gene: 6. Germline loops: CDR1 GTSNPN, CDR2 SVGIG (reference sequence). This CDR3 comprises 16 residues. CDR3 sequence reads: CAWGLAGGFSYNEQFF. The CDR3, as DNA: TGTGCCTGGGGCCTAGCGGGGGGTTTCTCCTACAATGAGCAGTTCTTC.

V usage is TRBV11-1 and J usage is TRBJ1-1; 8 bases map to TRBD1. Germline V CDR1 and CDR2: SGHAT, FQDESV (reference sequence). V lost 5 bases to trimming and J lost 4 bases; unmatched junction nucleotides: 6. This CDR3 region has 14 residues. CDR3 nucleotides: TGTGCCAGCAGCCTTCAGGGGGCGCGCACTGAAGCTTTCTTT. It translates to CASSLQGARTEAFF.

The J gene is TRBJ1-1, the V gene TRBV18, with D hard to call. CDR1 and CDR2 (germline): KGHSH, LQKENI. The CDR3 runs 17 residues. Between the trimmed V and J ends, which lost 3 bases and 2 bases, there was a span of 19 bases. The CDR3 loop is CASSPSRLQQTNTEAFF. The CDR3 region has the DNA TGTGCCAGCTCACCGAGCAGACTACAGCAAACTAACACTGAAGCTTTCTTT.

The chain recombines TRBV7-6 with TRBJ2-1; TRBD1 aligns across 10 bases. After removal of 6 bases from V and 8 bases from J, the junction contained 13 bases not matched to a gene. Germline V gene data show CDR1 as SGHVS and CDR2 as FNYEAQ. The CDR3 sequence is 16 residues long. CDR3 protein: CASRNHRDRGGYEQFF. The CDR3 DNA follows: TGTGCCAGCAGGAACCACCGGGACAGGGGAGGGTATGAGCAGTTCTTC.

The V gene is TRBV4-1, the J gene TRBJ2-3; 12 nucleotides agree with TRBD2. The V gene's germline CDR1 is MGHRA and CDR2 YSYEKL. This CDR3 spans 18 amino acids. After removal of 4 bases from V and 3 bases from J, the junction contained 11 bases not matched to a gene. The CDR3 reads CASSLRTSGDLGTDTQYF. DNA of the CDR3: TGCGCCAGCAGCCTAAGGACTAGCGGGGACCTGGGGACAGATACGCAGTATTTT.

The rearrangement joins TRBV6-5 to TRBJ2-7, with a weak D call TRBD1 (5 bases). Germline values: CDR1 MNHEY, CDR2 SVGAGI. CDR3 size: 16 residues. V lost 3 bases and J lost 0, with 15 bases in between. The CDR3 DNA reads as TGTGCCAGCAGTTATTCCGTTAGGGGTTTCTCCTACGAGCAGTACTTC. Encoded protein: CASSYSVRGFSYEQYF.

The table lists this clone with a few counts. The chain is built from TRBV9 and TRBJ2-1, with TRBD2 as a possible D gene (5 bases). With 2 bases removed from V and 2 bases from J, the gap between germline ends came to 11 bases. The CDR3 length is 15 residues. Germline V gene lookup returns CDR1 SGDLS and CDR2 YYNGEE. The CDR3 is CASSVGRGTYNEQFF. The CDR3 DNA reads as TGTGCCAGCAGCGTCGGCCGGGGAACCTACAATGAGCAGTTCTTC. Complete variable domain (other parts from reference TRBV9 and TRBJ2-1): DSGVTQTPKHLITATGQRVTLRCSPRSGDLSVYWYQQSLDQGLQFLIQYYNGEERAKGNILERFSAQQFPDLHSELNLSSLELGDSALYFCASSVGRGTYNEQFFGPGTRLTVL.